A single sample gave rise to the 20 T cell receptor beta chains below, sequenced in a study of OX40 agonist ivuxolimab in advanced cancers. Data came from immunoSEQ multiplex PCR; TCRdb stores just in-frame clones and leaves some out. The data hold around 70,000 clones, with approximately 87% observed a single time. The material sequenced was CD4+ or CD8+ T cells sorted from blood, taken in a trial of the OX40 agonist ivuxolimab. The receptors derive from an adult with an advanced solid tumor such as melanoma, head and neck, liver or kidney cancer.

This clone was picked up one time. V is TRBV2 and J is TRBJ2-6; maybe TRBD2 (5 bases). V shed 11 bases and J shed 2 bases, with 13 bases lying between them. From germline, CDR1 is SNHLY and CDR2 FYNNEI. The CDR3 covers 14 residues. The CDR3 region is CAAKAVAGANVLTF. The CDR3, as DNA: TGTGCCGCAAAAGCGGTAGCTGGGGCCAACGTCCTGACTTTC. The whole variable domain, remainder taken from reference TRBV2 and TRBJ2-6, is EPEVTQTPSHQVTQMGQEVILRCVPISNHLYFYWYRQILGQKVEFLVSFYNNEISEKSEIFDDQFSVERPDGSNFTLKIRSTKLEDSAMYFCAAKAVAGANVLTFGAGSRLTVL.

The V and J genes are TRBV6-1 and TRBJ1-1, with D perhaps TRBD1 (6 bases). V was pared by 4 bases and J by 0 bases, with 12 bases between. The CDR3 consists of 15 residues. Looked up from germline, CDR1 is MNHNS and CDR2 is SASEGT. CDR3 sequence: CASSGPGGMNTEAFF. CDR3 sequence (DNA): TGTGCCAGCAGTGGGCCCGGGGGCATGAACACTGAAGCTTTCTTT.

Note on this clone: The sample has other DNA sequences that encode this CDR3 too. The chain joins TRBV9 to TRBJ1-1; D is unclear. The CDR3 totals 14 residues. CDR1 and CDR2 (germline): SGDLS, YYNGEE. Trimming took 5 bases from V and 1 from J, leaving 12 bases between them. This CDR3 reads CASRPPRPNTEAFF. The CDR3, as DNA: TGTGCCAGCAGACCCCCAAGGCCGAACACTGAAGCTTTCTTT.

This chain joins TRBV7-2 and TRBJ2-5; unclear D gene. V was trimmed by 2 bases and J by 0 bases, leaving 1 base between them. Germline assignment: CDR1 SGHTA and CDR2 FQGNSA. This CDR3 region has 12 residues. As DNA, the CDR3 is TGTGCCAGCAGCTTATACCAAGAGACCCAGTACTTC. Translated: CASSLYQETQYF.

The chain carries TRBV6-6 and TRBJ2-5; 7 bases are a match to TRBD2. Germline loops: CDR1 MNHNY, CDR2 SVGAGI (reference sequence). Trimming removed 7 bases from V and 4 bases from J; junction bases left unmatched: 12. The CDR3 loop spans 15 amino acids. DNA for the CDR3: TGTGCCAGCAAGGGAGGGAGAGGAGATGCAGAGACCCAGTACTTC. Translation gives CASKGGRGDAETQYF.

The rearrangement uses TRBV6-6 and TRBJ1-2; 9 nucleotides line up with TRBD1. The CDR3 runs 14 residues. Looked up from germline, CDR1 is MNHNY and CDR2 is SVGAGI (reference sequence). With 5 bases clipped from V and 4 bases from J, the junction kept 5 bases outside the gene matches. The CDR3 protein is CASSPRDRAYGYTF. DNA of the CDR3: TGTGCCAGCAGTCCCCGGGACAGGGCCTATGGCTACACCTTC.

This chain links TRBV7-2 with TRBJ1-6; D not certain. This CDR3 has 15 amino acids. The germline CDR1 and CDR2 sequences are SGHTA and FQGNSA. The V gene lost 1 base and the J gene lost 8 bases, with 12 bases spanning the gap. CDR3 in amino acids: CASSLDSGHDSPLHF. The CDR3 coding sequence is TGTGCCAGCAGCTTAGACTCCGGGCACGATTCACCCCTCCACTTT.

This clone was observed a single time. The rearrangement uses TRBV29-1 and TRBJ2-5, with D hard to call. With 3 bases removed from V and 2 bases from J, the gap between germline ends came to 7 bases. From germline, CDR1 is SQVTM and CDR2 ANQGSEA. The CDR3 has 12 amino acids. The CDR3 sequence is CSVDYFQETQYF. CDR3 sequence (DNA): TGCAGCGTTGATTACTTTCAAGAGACCCAGTACTTC.

The chain joins TRBV7-9 to TRBJ2-5; 7 bases agree with TRBD1. The length of the CDR3 is 14 residues. J gave up 5 bases and V 5 bases, and 8 bases lay outside the gene matches. Germline V gene sequence: CDR1 SEHNR, CDR2 FQNEAQ (reference sequence). The CDR3 region has the DNA TGTGCCAGCAGCACCACAGGGGCGTTCGAGACCCAGTACTTC. Protein sequence: CASSTTGAFETQYF.

This rearrangement joins TRBV6-1 to TRBJ1-3, with D uncertain. Germline CDR1 MNHNS, CDR2 SASEGT. The CDR3 is 14 residues long. V was shortened by 5 bases and J by 0 bases, with 8 bases between the two germline ends. CDR3: CASSLQNSGNTIYF. For the CDR3, the DNA is TGTGCCAGCAGTCTGCAAAACTCTGGAAACACCATATATTTT.

This rearrangement joins TRBV4-1 to TRBJ2-2, with no clear D. CDR1 and CDR2 from the germline V gene are MGHRA and YSYEKL. V shed 0 bases and J shed 0 bases, with 11 bases lying between them. The CDR3 has 17 amino acids. The CDR3 region is CASSQDGAVTNTGELFF. DNA of the CDR3: TGCGCCAGCAGCCAAGATGGAGCAGTTACGAACACCGGGGAGCTGTTTTTT.

This chain connects TRBV18 to TRBJ2-4; a possible D gene is TRBD1 (6 bases). V lost 6 bases and J lost 0, with 12 bases in between. Germline CDR1 KGHSH, CDR2 LQKENI. The CDR3 loop spans 15 amino acids. The CDR3 is CASSQGNLAKNIQYF. The CDR3 region has the DNA TGTGCCAGCTCGCAGGGGAATCTAGCCAAAAACATTCAGTACTTC.

CDR3 coding DNA: TGCGCCAGCAGCTGGACCCAGACTAGAATCCCCTACGAGCAGTACTTC. Protein sequence: CASSWTQTRIPYEQYF. The rearrangement links TRBV5-1 to TRBJ2-7; D might be TRBD2 (6 bases). Trimming took 3 bases from V and 2 from J, leaving 18 bases between them. Germline lookup yields CDR1 SGHRS and CDR2 YFSETQ. The CDR3 runs 16 residues.

This rearrangement joins TRBV2 to TRBJ2-2; TRBD2 aligns across 15 bases. The CDR3 runs to 17 residues. V lost 7 bases to trimming and J lost 6 bases; unmatched junction nucleotides: 9. Germline assignment: CDR1 SNHLY and CDR2 FYNNEI. CDR3 amino acids: CASIGLAGGPVAGELFF. The CDR3 coding sequence is TGTGCCAGCATTGGACTAGCGGGAGGGCCGGTTGCCGGGGAGCTGTTTTTT.

This chain connects TRBV28 to TRBJ2-7; 8 positions agree with TRBD2. The CDR3 covers 14 residues. Losses at the gene ends were 5 bases for V and 5 bases for J; bases not matched to a gene: 8. Germline CDR1 reads MDHEN; CDR2 reads SYDVKM. The CDR3 region has the DNA TGTGCCAGCAGTCCCCCGGGGGGGGCGAACGAGCAGTACTTC. Its protein product is CASSPPGGANEQYF.

CDR3 bases: TGTGCCAGCAATCCCTGGGGGGGGTCAGAAGCTTTCTTT. Protein sequence: CASNPWGGSEAFF. The chain joins TRBV28 to TRBJ1-1, with a weak D call TRBD1 (5 bases). Germline V gives CDR1 MDHEN, CDR2 SYDVKM. V lost 7 bases and J 8 bases, leaving 17 bases between the germline ends. The CDR3 has 13 amino acids.

This clone has only one observation. The V and J genes are TRBV7-8 and TRBJ2-6; 12 nucleotides match TRBD2. CDR1 is SGHVS, CDR2 FQNEAQ, per germline. This CDR3 has 18 amino acids. J was trimmed by 2 bases and V by 2 bases; bases with no gene match: 4. CDR3 region: CASSLWTSGIAGANVLTF. CDR3 nucleotide sequence: TGTGCCAGCAGCTTATGGACTAGCGGGATAGCTGGGGCCAACGTCCTGACTTTC.

A few counts support this clone. The CDR3 DNA reads TGTGCCAGCAGTGTAGAGGGTGGCGGCACTGAAGCTTTCTTT. The encoded protein is CASSVEGGGTEAFF. J is TRBJ1-1 and V is TRBV2; D is unresolved. CDR3 length: 14 amino acids. CDR1 and CDR2 from the germline V gene are SNHLY and FYNNEI. Between the trimmed V and J ends, which lost 4 bases and 4 bases, there was a span of 13 bases.

J is TRBJ1-5 and V is TRBV19; 8 positions agree with TRBD1. The germline gives CDR1 LNHDA, CDR2 SQIVND (reference sequence). The CDR3 is 16 residues long. J was trimmed by 7 bases and V by 6 bases; bases with no gene match: 14. In DNA form, the CDR3 reads TGTGCCAGTAGGGATATACAACAGGGGGTTGGACAGCCCCAGCATTTT. Its translation is CASRDIQQGVGQPQHF.

The chain joins TRBV6-5 to TRBJ2-7; 11 bases match TRBD2. The CDR3 extends over 15 amino acids. Per the germline V gene, CDR1 is MNHEY and CDR2 is SVGAGI. The V gene end was trimmed by 5 bases and the J gene end by 2 bases; junction bases not matched to a gene: 5. The CDR3 DNA reads as TGTGCCAGCAGTCAAACTAGCGGGGGAACCTACGAGCAGTACTTC. Translation: CASSQTSGGTYEQYF.